These 27 T cell receptor beta chains came from one sample sequenced in a study of blood T cell repertoires in COVID-19. The protocol was immunoSEQ multiplex PCR, while the TCRdb copy is restricted to in-frame clones and leaves out a portion. The sample has roughly 240,000 clones, 86% seen once; the top ten hold around 3.6%. The sample was peripheral blood. Source of these receptors: a man younger than 35 with active or convalescent COVID-19.

The rearrangement joins TRBV6-5 to TRBJ1-5, with D perhaps TRBD1 (6 bases). V was clipped by 7 bases and J by 6 bases, with 13 bases between them. This CDR3 comprises 13 residues. Germline CDR1 and CDR2: MNHEY and SVGAGI. CDR3 in amino acids: CASTTGFSQPQHF. In DNA, the CDR3 is TGTGCCAGCACTACAGGGTTTAGTCAGCCCCAGCATTTT.

The chain links TRBV3-1 (or the pseudogene TRBV3-2) to TRBJ1-1, with D tentatively TRBD1 (5 bases). Trimming removed 3 bases from V and 0 bases from J, with 8 bases in between. Germline V gene data show CDR1 as LGHDT and CDR2 as YNNKEL (reference sequence). The CDR3 spans 14 residues. CDR3 loop: CASSQQGMNTEAFF. CDR3 bases: TGTGCCAGCAGCCAGCAGGGAATGAACACTGAAGCTTTCTTT.

This clone was seen a single time. The chain recombines TRBV5-1 with TRBJ1-2; 9 bases line up with TRBD1. There are 14 residues in the CDR3. V was clipped by 3 bases and J by 7 bases; unmatched bases: 7. Germline CDR1 SGHRS, CDR2 YFSETQ. The chain's CDR3 is CASSWDREYGGYTF. CDR3 coding DNA: TGCGCCAGCAGCTGGGACAGGGAGTATGGTGGCTACACCTTC.

The rearrangement uses TRBV6-5 and TRBJ2-7, with 7 bases lining up with TRBD1. Trimming removed 8 bases from V and 7 bases from J; junction bases left unmatched: 17. Germline loops: CDR1 MNHEY, CDR2 SVGAGI. CDR3 length: 15 amino acids. The CDR3 nucleotides are TGTGCCAGCTCTCCGGGTGTGGGACAGAAGAAGGAGCAGTACTTC. It yields the protein CASSPGVGQKKEQYF.

This clone has ten or more counts. The chain combines TRBV7-3 with TRBJ2-7; D is perhaps TRBD2 (6 bases). CDR3 size: 13 residues. Trimming removed 2 bases at V and 7 bases at J, with 12 bases between. CDR1 and CDR2 (germline): SGHTA, FQGTGA. The chain's CDR3 is CASSLGGGGEQYF. CDR3 DNA sequence: TGTGCCAGCAGCTTAGGTGGTGGAGGGGAGCAGTACTTC.

The chain combines TRBV6-6 with TRBJ1-5; the match to TRBD1 covers 10 bases. The CDR3 consists of 14 residues. CDR1 and CDR2 from the germline V gene are MNHNY and SVGAGI (reference sequence). V lost 5 bases and J lost 4; bases outside the gene matches: 2. In DNA form, the CDR3 reads TGTGCCAGCAGTGAGGACAGGGGGAATCAGCCCCAGCATTTT. It yields the protein CASSEDRGNQPQHF.

This chain joins TRBV3-1 (or the pseudogene TRBV3-2) and TRBJ1-1; TRBD1 might be the D (6 bases). CDR1 LGHDT and CDR2 YNNKEL come from the germline V gene (reference sequence). V dropped 1 base and J dropped 9 bases, with 12 bases sitting between them. This CDR3 spans 13 amino acids. The CDR3: CASSQGQVSKAFF. For the CDR3, the DNA is TGTGCCAGCAGCCAAGGACAGGTGTCTAAAGCTTTCTTT.

The chain joins TRBV2 to TRBJ2-1; D might be TRBD2 (6 bases). V was shortened by 4 bases and J by 12 bases, with 13 bases between the two germline ends. Germline CDR1 SNHLY, CDR2 FYNNEI. There are 12 residues in the CDR3. CDR3 coding DNA: TGTGCCAGCAGTGGAGCAGGGAGGTCGCAGTTCTTC. This encodes CASSGAGRSQFF.

This chain uses TRBV9 with TRBJ1-3, with D maybe TRBD1 (5 bases). The CDR3 has 15 amino acids. Germline V gene lookup returns CDR1 SGDLS and CDR2 YYNGEE. Trimming pared 1 base from V and 3 bases from J, leaving 11 bases between. The CDR3 coding sequence is TGTGCCAGCAGCGTACAGGGTAATAGTGGAAACACCATATATTTT. It encodes CASSVQGNSGNTIYF. The full variable domain, in which reference TRBV9 and TRBJ1-3 provide the parts outside the CDR3, is DSGVTQTPKHLITATGQRVTLRCSPRSGDLSVYWYQQSLDQGLQFLIQYYNGEERAKGNILERFSAQQFPDLHSELNLSSLELGDSALYFCASSVQGNSGNTIYFGEGSWLTVV.

V and J are TRBV11-3 and TRBJ2-7; TRBD2 is a possible D gene (6 bases). Germline V CDR1 and CDR2: SGHNT, YENEEA. Trimming left V 5 bases short and J 5 bases short, with 16 bases between. The CDR3 is 14 amino acids. The CDR3 region is CASSPGGNFDEQYF. The DNA of the CDR3 is TGTGCCAGCAGCCCCGGAGGGAATTTCGACGAGCAGTACTTC.

The rearrangement links TRBV11-2 to TRBJ2-7; 7 nucleotides match TRBD1. CDR1 is SGHAT, CDR2 FQNNGV, per germline. V lost 2 bases to trimming and J lost 2 bases; unmatched junction nucleotides: 3. The CDR3 spans 14 residues. CDR3 sequence: CASSLKGQTYEQYF. CDR3 bases: TGTGCCAGCAGCTTAAAGGGACAGACCTACGAGCAGTACTTC.

This chain links TRBV12-5 with TRBJ2-1; D perhaps matches TRBD1 (5 bases). This CDR3 region has 16 residues. CDR1 LGHNT and CDR2 FRNRAP come from the germline V gene. V lost 1 base and J lost 2, with 12 bases in between. CDR3 residues: CASGLEAGSPYNEQFF. CDR3 coding DNA: TGTGCTAGTGGTTTGGAAGCAGGGTCGCCCTACAATGAGCAGTTCTTC. Based on the CDR3 plus reference TRBV12-5 and TRBJ2-1, the full variable domain is DARVTQTPRHKVTEMGQEVTMRCQPILGHNTVFWYRQTMMQGLELLAYFRNRAPLDDSGMPKDRFSAEMPDATLATLKIQPSEPRDSAVYFCASGLEAGSPYNEQFFGPGTRLTVL.

The chain couples TRBV5-6 to TRBJ2-7; TRBD1 agrees at 10 bases. The CDR3 is 16 amino acids. Trimming took 3 bases from V and 6 from J; bases not matched to a gene: 12. Germline V gene sequence: CDR1 SGHDT, CDR2 YYEEEE. For the CDR3, the DNA is TGTGCCAGCAGCTGGGCCCTGGGACAGGGGCGAAGCGAGCAGTACTTC. Encoded protein: CASSWALGQGRSEQYF. Supplemented by reference TRBV5-6 and TRBJ2-7, the full variable domain reads DAGVTQSPTHLIKTRGQQVTLRCSPKSGHDTVSWYQQALGQGPQFIFQYYEEEERQRGNFPDRFSGHQFPNYSSELNVNALLLGDSALYLCASSWALGQGRSEQYFGPGTRLTVT.

The genes are TRBV4-1 and TRBJ2-7, with TRBD2 identical over 7 bases. After removal of 2 bases from V and 2 bases from J, the junction contained 12 bases not matched to a gene. Germline CDR1 and CDR2: MGHRA and YSYEKL. This CDR3 is built from 17 residues. The CDR3 DNA follows: TGCGCCAGCAGCCAACTACGAACGGCGGGGGTCACCTACGAGCAGTACTTC. Protein: CASSQLRTAGVTYEQYF.

The chain has TRBV9 and TRBJ2-2; 14 bases agree with TRBD2. The V and J ends lost 3 bases and 1 base, in that order; junction bases with no gene match: 14. CDR3 length: 21 amino acids. Germline values: CDR1 SGDLS, CDR2 YYNGEE. The CDR3 nucleotides are TGTGCCAGCAGCGACCCCGTCGGGGGACTAGCGGGGGATGTGAACACCGGGGAGCTGTTTTTT. It specifies CASSDPVGGLAGDVNTGELFF.

The gene calls are TRBV6-5 and TRBJ2-7; 12 nucleotides line up with TRBD1. Germline V gene data show CDR1 as MNHEY and CDR2 as SVGAGI. The CDR3 is 14 amino acids. V trimming: 8 bases; J trimming: 4 bases; junction bases outside the gene matches: 6. The CDR3, as DNA: TGTGCCAGCGATTTGGGACAGGGGGCTTACGAGCAGTACTTC. As protein: CASDLGQGAYEQYF.

With regard to this clone: This sample also contains other DNA sequences that code for the same CDR3. The chain joins TRBV6-5 to TRBJ1-6, with TRBD1 matching over 7 bases. The CDR3 sequence is 13 residues long. Trimming cost V 5 bases and J 8 bases; bases outside gene matches: 3. The germline gives CDR1 MNHEY, CDR2 SVGAGI. The CDR3 loop reads CASSRQGDSPLHF. CDR3 in DNA: TGTGCCAGCAGTAGACAGGGAGATTCACCCCTCCACTTT.

The chain combines TRBV24-1 with TRBJ1-5, with D tentatively TRBD1 (6 bases). V was pared by 5 bases and J by 0 bases, with 10 bases between. The CDR3 contains 15 residues. Germline V gene data show CDR1 as KGHDR and CDR2 as SFDVKD. The CDR3 spells CATSADSYSNQPQHF. The CDR3 coding sequence is TGTGCCACCAGTGCGGACAGTTATAGCAATCAGCCCCAGCATTTT.

This chain uses TRBV6-1 with TRBJ2-1; 12 nucleotides line up with TRBD2. CDR1 and CDR2 from the germline V gene are MNHNS and SASEGT. Trimming cost V 2 bases and J 4 bases; bases outside gene matches: 6. The length of the CDR3 is 17 residues. In DNA, the CDR3 is TGTGCCAGCAGTGAAATCGTCGGACTAGCGGGGTACAATGAGCAGTTCTTC. It encodes CASSEIVGLAGYNEQFF.

This chain uses TRBV7-9 with TRBJ1-2, with 8 bases matching TRBD1. CDR1 is SEHNR, CDR2 FQNEAQ, per germline (reference sequence). J was trimmed by 3 bases and V by 5 bases; bases with no gene match: 8. The CDR3 extends over 15 amino acids. CDR3 sequence: CASSAGQGAHYGYTF. CDR3 sequence (DNA): TGTGCCAGCAGCGCGGGGCAGGGGGCCCACTATGGCTACACCTTC.

V is TRBV2 and J is TRBJ1-5; D possibly corresponds to TRBD1 (5 bases). The germline gives CDR1 SNHLY, CDR2 FYNNEI. Deletions cut 8 bases from V and 2 bases from J, with 13 bases between. The length of the CDR3 is 14 residues. The CDR3 DNA reads as TGTGCCAGCGGGGGGGAAGTACGCAATCAGCCCCAGCATTTT. It yields the protein CASGGEVRNQPQHF.

V gene TRBV7-9 combines with J gene TRBJ1-1; 11 bases match TRBD1. The CDR3 loop spans 16 amino acids. In germline, CDR1 is SEHNR, CDR2 FQNEAQ (reference sequence). J was trimmed by 3 bases and V by 5 bases; bases with no gene match: 8. CDR3 amino acids: CASSEGQGAWDTEAFF. The CDR3 DNA reads TGTGCCAGCAGCGAAGGACAGGGGGCATGGGACACTGAAGCTTTCTTT.

This clone has more than one count but fewer than ten. The chain combines TRBV19 with TRBJ2-2, with 7 bases identical to TRBD2. CDR1 LNHDA and CDR2 SQIVND come from the germline V gene (reference sequence). The CDR3 spans 14 residues. V shed 4 bases and J 5 bases; nucleotides not matched to a gene: 4. The CDR3 DNA sequence: TGTGCCAGTAGTAGCGGGGGTGAAACCGGGGAGCTGTTTTTT. Encoded protein: CASSSGGETGELFF. Full variable domain (rest looked up from reference TRBV19 and TRBJ2-2): DGGITQSPKYLFRKEGQNVTLSCEQNLNHDAMYWYRQDPGQGLRLIYYSQIVNDFQKGDIAEGYSVSREKKESFPLTVTSAQKNPTAFYLCASSSGGETGELFFGEGSRLTVL.

As DNA, the CDR3 is TGTGCCAGCAGTCCGACAGGGGGCCACTATGGCTACACCTTC. Translating gives CASSPTGGHYGYTF. The chain has TRBV28 and TRBJ1-2; TRBD1 matches at 10 bases. After removal of 5 bases from V and 3 bases from J, the junction contained 3 bases not matched to a gene. Per the germline V gene, CDR1 is MDHEN and CDR2 is SYDVKM. The CDR3 is made up of 14 amino acids.

This chain links TRBV4-3 with TRBJ2-1, with D perhaps matching TRBD2 (5 bases). The V gene lost 2 bases and the J gene lost 2 bases, with 16 bases spanning the gap. The CDR3 totals 17 residues. Germline V gene sequence: CDR1 LGHNA, CDR2 YSLEER. The CDR3 loop reads CASSQFHAGKTYNEQFF. DNA of the CDR3: TGCGCCAGCAGCCAATTTCACGCGGGTAAGACCTACAATGAGCAGTTCTTC.

The chain links TRBV29-1 to TRBJ1-1; 7 bases agree with TRBD1. Germline V gene sequence: CDR1 SQVTM, CDR2 ANQGSEA. CDR3 length equals 13 residues. The J segment lost 10 bases and the V segment lost 7 bases, leaving 15 bases of the junction unmatched. CDR3 sequence reads: CSAAERQGRGAFF. CDR3 DNA sequence: TGCAGCGCTGCCGAGCGACAGGGTCGTGGAGCTTTCTTT.

The V gene is TRBV12-3 or TRBV12-4, the J gene TRBJ2-1; unclear D gene. V lost 3 bases to trimming and J lost 8 bases, with 11 bases between them. The length of the CDR3 is 13 residues. CDR3 sequence: CASSLMKRHEQFF. The CDR3 nucleotides are TGTGCCAGCAGTTTGATGAAGCGCCATGAGCAGTTCTTC.